A selection of T cell receptor beta chains follows, all from one sample in a study of T cell repertoires in cytomegalovirus infection. Each CDR3 protein is one row after TCRdb ran MiXCR on the reads. The sample carries around 280,000 distinct CDR3 sequences, approximately 15% recorded once. Source material: PBMCs. These receptor sequences come from a human donor in good health (CMV status not recorded). Some clones in this sample may be carry-over from other donors' samples. Each CDR3 is given with its conserved first and last residue. D genes are given only for firm matches. The size of a clone is reported for some rows only, either as once, few or many, or as a class for expanded clones.

v_call	d_call	j_call	clone_size	cdr3_nt	cdr3_aa
TRBV7-3	.	TRBJ2-3	many	TGTGCCAGCAGCTCCTCCCCCGAGAGCGCGCAGTATTTT	CASSSSPESAQYF
TRBV7-9	TRBD2	TRBJ2-1	many	TGTGCCAGCAGCTTATTTCCTAGCGGGGGGACAAGCTCCTACAATGAGCAGTTCTTC	CASSLFPSGGTSSYNEQFF
TRBV18	.	TRBJ2-2	.	TGTGCCAGCTCGCAACGGGACACCGGGGAGCTGTTTTTT	CASSQRDTGELFF
TRBV7-2	.	TRBJ2-7	many	TGTGCCAGCAGCCAGAACACCTACGAGCAGTACTTC	CASSQNTYEQYF
TRBV10-3	TRBD2	TRBJ2-5	many	TGTGCCACCGGACTAGCGGCCCAAGAGACCCAGTACTTC	CATGLAAQETQYF
TRBV11-2	.	TRBJ2-4	few	TGTGCCAGCAGGAAAGAACAGGTTGGCCTCCAAAACATTCAGTACTTC	CASRKEQVGLQNIQYF
TRBV7-2	.	TRBJ2-5	.	TGTGCCAGCAGCTTAACGGGCCCGTACCAAGAGACCCAGTACTTC	CASSLTGPYQETQYF
TRBV20-1	.	TRBJ2-7	.	TGCAGTGTGGTCGGACAGTCCTACGAGCAGTACTTC	CSVVGQSYEQYF
TRBV20-1	.	TRBJ1-2	few	TGCAGTGCTAGAGATTCCCTACAGGGCAACTATGGCTACACCTTC	CSARDSLQGNYGYTF
TRBV28	.	TRBJ2-7	.	TGTGCCAGCAGTTTCGGGCGCGAGCAGTCCTTC	CASSFGREQSF
TRBV6-2/TRBV6-3	.	TRBJ1-4	many	TGTGCCAGCAGTTCGCTACCATCCTTTGGGGACGAAAAACTGTTTTTT	CASSSLPSFGDEKLFF
TRBV28	TRBD2	TRBJ2-1	few	TGTGCCAGCAGTGGGACCGGGGGGGGATACAATGAGCAGTTCTTC	CASSGTGGGYNEQFF
TRBV7-9	.	TRBJ1-1	few	TGTGCCAGCAGCTCCCATTGGGGGATGAACACTGAAGCTTTCTTT	CASSSHWGMNTEAFF
TRBV7-2	TRBD2	TRBJ2-3	few	TGTGCCAGCAGCCACGGGGGGGGCCTCACAGATACGCAGTATTTT	CASSHGGGLTDTQYF
TRBV6-2/TRBV6-3	.	TRBJ2-7	.	TGTGCCAGTAAATTTCAGGGAAAACTGGACGAGCAGTACTTC	CASKFQGKLDEQYF
TRBV7-2	.	TRBJ2-2	many	TGTGCCAGCAGCTTATTTATCCCTGCGAGCACCGGGGAGCTGTTTTTT	CASSLFIPASTGELFF
TRBV27	TRBD2	TRBJ2-1	.	TGTGCCAGCAGTTTATCGGCACTAGCGGGTTACAATGAGCAGTTCTTC	CASSLSALAGYNEQFF
TRBV5-1	TRBD1	TRBJ2-7	.	TGCGCCAGCAGCTTGGAAGGGACAGGGGTCGGCGAGCAGTACTTC	CASSLEGTGVGEQYF
TRBV6-4	.	TRBJ1-5	many	TGTGCCAGCAGTGACTCGGCGGGTGTCGAGCCCCAGCATTTT	CASSDSAGVEPQHF
TRBV7-2	TRBD2	TRBJ2-7	many	TGTGCCAGCAGCGTCCGACTAGCGGGAGCTGGGACCTACGAGCAGTACTTC	CASSVRLAGAGTYEQYF
TRBV7-4	.	TRBJ2-7	few	TGTGCCAGCAGCTCCTTCCGGCGGGACAACTCCTACGAGCAGTACTTC	CASSSFRRDNSYEQYF
TRBV18	.	TRBJ1-4	.	TGTGCCAGCTCACGGTTAGGTGAAAAACTGTTTTTT	CASSRLGEKLFF
TRBV7-2	TRBD1	TRBJ2-2	many	TGTGCCAGCAGCATCCTCGGACAGGGGTACGGGGAGCTGTTTTTT	CASSILGQGYGELFF
TRBV12-5	.	TRBJ1-1	.	TGTGCTAGTGGGCAGGGGCCTAACACTGAAGCTTTCTTT	CASGQGPNTEAFF
TRBV20-1	.	TRBJ2-6	few	TGCAGTGCCAAGCTCAGGCGGCCCTCTGGGGCCAACGTCCTGACTTTC	CSAKLRRPSGANVLTF
TRBV5-4	TRBD2	TRBJ2-1	.	TGTGCCAGCAGCTTAGGACTAGCGGGACCGTCGGGGTACAATGAGCAGTTCTTC	CASSLGLAGPSGYNEQFF
TRBV10-2	.	TRBJ1-1	few	TGCGCCAGCAGTGAGACGGGGGGGTTCAGGGGAACTGAAGCTTTCTTT	CASSETGGFRGTEAFF
TRBV29-1	.	TRBJ2-1	few	TGCAGCGTTGTTAAGAGAGGGCGCTCCTACAATGAGCAGTTCTTC	CSVVKRGRSYNEQFF
TRBV2	.	TRBJ2-1	many	TGTGCCAGCAGTGAAGAGGTGGGATCCCCCTCCTACAATGAGCAGTTCTTC	CASSEEVGSPSYNEQFF
TRBV12-3/TRBV12-4	TRBD1	TRBJ2-7	.	TGTGCCAGTATAGGGGGCGCGCGCGACGAGCAGTACTTC	CASIGGARDEQYF
TRBV6-6	.	TRBJ2-3	.	TGTGCCAGCAGTTACGGGCAAAACACAGATACGCAGTATTTT	CASSYGQNTDTQYF
TRBV6-2/TRBV6-3	.	TRBJ2-7	.	TGTGCCAGCAGTTACGGGCAGGCCGACTCCTACGAGCAGTACTTC	CASSYGQADSYEQYF
TRBV23-1	.	TRBJ1-1	many	TGCGCCAGCAGTCAATCGGCGACAGGCTGGTTTGAAGCTTTCTTT	CASSQSATGWFEAFF
TRBV7-2	.	TRBJ2-5	many	TGTGCCAGCAGCTTAGAGCCCAGACAAGAGACCCAGTACTTC	CASSLEPRQETQYF
TRBV29-1	TRBD1	TRBJ1-1	few	TGCAGCGTTGCAGGGGGCGCGGATGAAGCTTTCTTT	CSVAGGADEAFF
TRBV7-2	.	TRBJ2-7	many	TGTGCCAGCACCTTGGGCCCGGACTGGCCTTACGAGCAGTACTTC	CASTLGPDWPYEQYF
TRBV5-1	TRBD1	TRBJ1-6	few	TGCGCCAGCAGCTTGGGTACCGGGACAGGGAGATCACCCCTCCACTTT	CASSLGTGTGRSPLHF
TRBV15	.	TRBJ1-5	few	TGTGCCACCAGCACAACAACGGGATATAGCAATCAGCCCCAGCATTTT	CATSTTTGYSNQPQHF
TRBV7-2	.	TRBJ2-2	many	TGTGCCAGCAGCTTACGTGGACAAAAGAACACCGGGGAGCTGTTTTTT	CASSLRGQKNTGELFF
TRBV29-1	TRBD1	TRBJ1-2	few	TGCAGCGCCCTCCAAGGACAGGGGTTGTCTGGCTACACCTTC	CSALQGQGLSGYTF
TRBV6-2/TRBV6-3	.	TRBJ2-2	few	TGTGCCAGCAGACACGGGGGCAATAAGAACACCGGGGAGCTGTTTTTT	CASRHGGNKNTGELFF
TRBV5-6	.	TRBJ2-1	.	TGTGCCAGCAGCTTAGAGCGGCCACCAACCTACAATGAGCAGTTCTTC	CASSLERPPTYNEQFF
TRBV12-3/TRBV12-4	.	TRBJ1-1	few	TGTGCCAGCAGTAGAGGGACCCTTAACACTGAAGCTTTCTTT	CASSRGTLNTEAFF
TRBV7-9	TRBD2	TRBJ2-1	many	TGTGCCAGCAGCAAAGCGGGAGGGCTGGACAATGAGCAGTTCTTC	CASSKAGGLDNEQFF
TRBV9	.	TRBJ1-6	many	TGTGCCAGCAGCGTAGGACGGACCCCGACACCCCTCCACTTT	CASSVGRTPTPLHF
TRBV19	.	TRBJ2-2	many	TGTGCCAGTAGTGCCCGACAGGAGCCGACCGGGGAGCTGTTTTTT	CASSARQEPTGELFF
TRBV7-2	TRBD2	TRBJ2-7	many	TGTGCCAGCAGCTTAAAGAGTGACGGGAGGAGCTACGAGCAGTACTTC	CASSLKSDGRSYEQYF
TRBV7-6	TRBD1	TRBJ2-1	many	TGTGCCAGCAGCTCCCGGGACAGCTACAATGAGCAGTTCTTC	CASSSRDSYNEQFF
TRBV6-2/TRBV6-3	.	TRBJ1-5	.	TGTGCCAGCAGTCGACCCCAGATGGGGCTCGATCAGCCCCAGCATTTT	CASSRPQMGLDQPQHF
TRBV7-9	TRBD1	TRBJ1-2	.	TGTGCCAGCAGCGCAGAAACTCCGGGACAGGGCTATGGCTACACCTTC	CASSAETPGQGYGYTF
TRBV7-2	.	TRBJ2-4	many	TGTGCCAGCAGCCTCCCAAGCTGGGGAGCTGAGGGGGCCAAAAACATTCAGTACTTC	CASSLPSWGAEGAKNIQYF
TRBV4-2	TRBD1	TRBJ2-3	few	TGTGCCAGCAGCCAACCAACAGGGGACGCAGATACGCAGTATTTT	CASSQPTGDADTQYF